Listed below are T cell receptor beta chains from one sample, sequenced in a study of control samples from healthy donors and cancer patients. Profiled with immunoSEQ multiplex PCR; TCRdb holds only in-frame clones, not every one. This table holds about 140,000 clones, more than 85% found once. The sample taken for sequencing was blood. The receptors come from a woman between 25 and 40 years old in good health. Each CDR3 is given with its conserved first and last residue. A D gene is named only where the DNA matches it firmly. Clone size, where shown, is once, few, many, or a class for clones that have expanded.

j_gene: TRBJ1-2; abundance: .; v_gene: TRBV28; d_gene: TRBD1; CDR3nt: TGTGCCAGCAGTTTCGGGACAGGGGGCCTTAAATTCTATGGCTACACCTTC; CDR3aa: CASSFGTGGLKFYGYTF
j_gene: TRBJ2-7; abundance: .; v_gene: TRBV10-3; d_gene: TRBD2; CDR3nt: TGTGCCATCAGTGAGTCGATCGGACTAGCGGGAGTCTCCTACGAGCAGTACTTC; CDR3aa: CAISESIGLAGVSYEQYF
j_gene: TRBJ2-7; abundance: few; v_gene: TRBV7-2; d_gene: .; CDR3nt: TGTGCCAGCAGCTCCAGCGCGGTAGGCGAGCAGTACTTC; CDR3aa: CASSSSAVGEQYF
j_gene: TRBJ1-6; abundance: .; v_gene: TRBV18; d_gene: TRBD1; CDR3nt: TGTGCCAGCTCACCCCGGGACAGTAATTCACCCCTCCACTTT; CDR3aa: CASSPRDSNSPLHF
j_gene: TRBJ2-7; abundance: .; v_gene: TRBV2; d_gene: TRBD2; CDR3nt: TGTGCCAGCAGAAATTCCCGGGAGGGCCCAGAGCAGTACTTC; CDR3aa: CASRNSREGPEQYF
j_gene: TRBJ1-5; abundance: .; v_gene: TRBV19; d_gene: .; CDR3nt: TGTGCCAGTAGTAGAAATCCCCGGCAGCCCCAGCATTTT; CDR3aa: CASSRNPRQPQHF
j_gene: TRBJ1-4; abundance: .; v_gene: TRBV3-1/TRBV3-2; d_gene: .; CDR3nt: TGTGCCAGCGGACTAAGTGGGTATGGAAAACTGTTTTTT; CDR3aa: CASGLSGYGKLFF
j_gene: TRBJ2-6; abundance: .; v_gene: TRBV18; d_gene: TRBD1; CDR3nt: TGTGCCAGCTCACCCTTACAGGGGGCGGTCTTCGGGGCCAACGTCCTGACTTTC; CDR3aa: CASSPLQGAVFGANVLTF
j_gene: TRBJ1-2; abundance: .; v_gene: TRBV7-3; d_gene: TRBD1; CDR3nt: TGTGCCAGCAGCTTAAACAGGGGTGATGGCTACACCTTC; CDR3aa: CASSLNRGDGYTF
j_gene: TRBJ2-6; abundance: few; v_gene: TRBV19; d_gene: .; CDR3nt: TGTGCCAGTAGTATAGATGGGTCGGGGGCTGGGGCCAACGTCCTGACTTTC; CDR3aa: CASSIDGSGAGANVLTF
j_gene: TRBJ1-1; abundance: .; v_gene: TRBV19; d_gene: .; CDR3nt: TGTGCCAGTAGTATTTTGGGGAACACTGAAGCTTTCTTT; CDR3aa: CASSILGNTEAFF
j_gene: TRBJ1-3; abundance: .; v_gene: TRBV25-1; d_gene: .; CDR3nt: TGTGCCAGCAGTGGACCAGGCTCTGGAAACACCATATATTTT; CDR3aa: CASSGPGSGNTIYF
j_gene: TRBJ2-1; abundance: .; v_gene: TRBV6-6; d_gene: TRBD2; CDR3nt: TGTGCCAGCACTAAGCGGGGCGTTTGGGAGCAGTTCTTC; CDR3aa: CASTKRGVWEQFF
j_gene: TRBJ1-4; abundance: .; v_gene: TRBV2; d_gene: .; CDR3nt: TGTGCCAGCACGGCCGAAAACTCTAATGAAAAACTGTTTTTT; CDR3aa: CASTAENSNEKLFF
j_gene: TRBJ2-1; abundance: .; v_gene: TRBV5-4; d_gene: .; CDR3nt: TGTGCCAGCAGCTCCAATACCGGGACTTCCTACAATGAGCAGTTCTTC; CDR3aa: CASSSNTGTSYNEQFF
j_gene: TRBJ2-3; abundance: .; v_gene: TRBV6-6; d_gene: TRBD2; CDR3nt: TGTGCCACCCGACTAGCGGGGGCAGATACGCAGTATTTT; CDR3aa: CATRLAGADTQYF
j_gene: TRBJ1-1; abundance: .; v_gene: TRBV3-1/TRBV3-2; d_gene: TRBD1; CDR3nt: TGTGCCAGCAGCCAACCGGGACAGGGGTTACCTGAAGCTTTCTTT; CDR3aa: CASSQPGQGLPEAFF
j_gene: TRBJ2-5; abundance: .; v_gene: TRBV20-1; d_gene: .; CDR3nt: TGCAGTGCACCTCGAGGAGAGACCCAGTACTTC; CDR3aa: CSAPRGETQYF
j_gene: TRBJ1-2; abundance: .; v_gene: TRBV4-2; d_gene: TRBD1; CDR3nt: TGTGCCAGCAGCCAAGATCTAGGACAGGGGTATGGCTACACCTTC; CDR3aa: CASSQDLGQGYGYTF
j_gene: TRBJ1-4; abundance: .; v_gene: TRBV2; d_gene: .; CDR3nt: TGTGCCAGCGCTCTCACAGGCACTAATGAAAAACTGTTTTTT; CDR3aa: CASALTGTNEKLFF
j_gene: TRBJ2-5; abundance: .; v_gene: TRBV12-5; d_gene: .; CDR3nt: TGTGCTAGTGGTTCGCCCTCCTTGGGCCAACGGGAGACCCAGTACTTC; CDR3aa: CASGSPSLGQRETQYF
j_gene: TRBJ2-5; abundance: .; v_gene: TRBV30; d_gene: .; CDR3nt: TGTGCCTGGAGTGTACACAGATCTTCTGGAGGGGGTGAGACCCAGTACTTC; CDR3aa: CAWSVHRSSGGGETQYF
j_gene: TRBJ1-5; abundance: .; v_gene: TRBV6-5; d_gene: .; CDR3nt: TGTGCCAGCATCCTCACTGGGGGCAATCAGCCCCAGCATTTT; CDR3aa: CASILTGGNQPQHF
j_gene: TRBJ1-5; abundance: .; v_gene: TRBV27; d_gene: TRBD1; CDR3nt: TGTGCCAGCAGTACATGGGGACAGGGAAATCAGCCCCAGCATTTT; CDR3aa: CASSTWGQGNQPQHF
j_gene: TRBJ2-2; abundance: few; v_gene: TRBV6-4; d_gene: TRBD2; CDR3nt: TGTGCCAGCAGTGACTCAGCGGGAGACACCGGGGAGCTGTTTTTT; CDR3aa: CASSDSAGDTGELFF
j_gene: TRBJ2-7; abundance: .; v_gene: TRBV5-6; d_gene: TRBD1; CDR3nt: TGTGCCAGCAGCTTGGCCGCCGGACAGGGGTACGAGCAGTACTTC; CDR3aa: CASSLAAGQGYEQYF
j_gene: TRBJ2-7; abundance: .; v_gene: TRBV4-2; d_gene: .; CDR3nt: TGTGCCAGCAGGTCGCGGACCTCGCACGAGCAGTACTTC; CDR3aa: CASRSRTSHEQYF
j_gene: TRBJ2-6; abundance: .; v_gene: TRBV4-2; d_gene: TRBD2; CDR3nt: TGTGCCAGCAGCCAAGATGGGGGGGTAGGTGGGACTAGCGATGGGGCCAACGTCCTGACTTTC; CDR3aa: CASSQDGGVGGTSDGANVLTF
j_gene: TRBJ1-2; abundance: once; v_gene: TRBV2; d_gene: .; CDR3nt: TGTGCCAGCAAACGGGATGGTGGCTACACCTTC; CDR3aa: CASKRDGGYTF